The present TCR beta chain was sequenced within a study of neoadjuvant nivolumab and ipilimumab in lung cancer. Here immunoSEQ multiplex PCR was the method, and the copy in TCRdb shows in-frame clones only, minus some. The table shows 26,000 or so clones, with 83% occurring only once. Germline CDR1 reads SGHTA; CDR2 reads FQGNSA. The CDR3 length is 15 residues. Trimming pared 5 bases from V and 4 bases from J, leaving 15 bases between. This clonotype was obtained from an adult with non-small cell lung cancer. The specimen was tumor tissue, collected after neoadjuvant nivolumab, alone or with ipilimumab, at or shortly before surgery. The rearrangement uses TRBV7-2 and TRBJ1-5; possibly TRBD1 for D (5 bases). In DNA, the CDR3 is TGTGCCAGCAGCCGTACCCGGGGCCCAAATCAGCCCCAGCATTTT. As protein: CASSRTRGPNQPQHF.